The sequence of this TCR beta chain was determined in a study of response to subunit inactivated influenza vaccine. Study findings and constraints: Every seasonal influenza vaccination brings in few new T cells, the authors suggested.

Worth noting for this clonotype: No antigen is known for it.

Via MiXCR, TCRdb re-called the RT-PCR reads, giving one row per CDR3 protein. Seen here are about 500,000 distinct CDR3 sequences, approximately 17% observed once, and the top ten hold less than 4%. Per germline, CDR1 SGHRS and CDR2 YFSETQ. CDR3 length equals 12 residues. Trimming left V 5 bases short and J 6 bases short, with 12 bases between. The sequence came from a man aged 45 to 70 who received an inactivated influenza vaccine. This rearrangement joins TRBV5-1 to TRBJ2-7, with D unclear. The material was CD4+ T cells sorted from PBMCs, obtained around 25 months after vaccination. The CDR3 coding sequence is TGCGCCAGCAGTGCACAGTTTTCCGAGCAGTACTTC. The encoded protein is CASSAQFSEQYF.